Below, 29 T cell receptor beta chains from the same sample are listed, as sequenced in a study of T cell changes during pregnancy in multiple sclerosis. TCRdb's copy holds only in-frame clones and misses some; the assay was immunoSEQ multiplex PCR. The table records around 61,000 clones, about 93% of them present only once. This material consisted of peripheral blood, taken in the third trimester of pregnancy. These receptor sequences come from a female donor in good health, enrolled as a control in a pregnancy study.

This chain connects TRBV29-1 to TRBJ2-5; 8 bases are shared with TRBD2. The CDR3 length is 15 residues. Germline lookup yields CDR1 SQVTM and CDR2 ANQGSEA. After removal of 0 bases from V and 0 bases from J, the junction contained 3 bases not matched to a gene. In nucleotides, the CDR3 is TGCAGCGTTGAAGATAGCGGGATACACCAAGAGACCCAGTACTTC. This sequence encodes CSVEDSGIHQETQYF.

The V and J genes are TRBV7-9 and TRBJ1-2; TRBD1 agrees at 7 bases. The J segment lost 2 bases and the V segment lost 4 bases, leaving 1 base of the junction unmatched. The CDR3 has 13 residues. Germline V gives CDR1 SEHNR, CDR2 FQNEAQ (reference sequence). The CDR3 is CASSSQGNYGYTF. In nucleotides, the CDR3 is TGTGCCAGCAGCTCACAGGGGAACTATGGCTACACCTTC.

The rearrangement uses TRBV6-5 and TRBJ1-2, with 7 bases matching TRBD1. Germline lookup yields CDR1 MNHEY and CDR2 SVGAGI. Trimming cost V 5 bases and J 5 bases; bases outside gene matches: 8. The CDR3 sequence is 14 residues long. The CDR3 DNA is TGTGCCAGCAGTACCCCGCGACAGGGATATGGCTACACCTTC. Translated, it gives CASSTPRQGYGYTF.

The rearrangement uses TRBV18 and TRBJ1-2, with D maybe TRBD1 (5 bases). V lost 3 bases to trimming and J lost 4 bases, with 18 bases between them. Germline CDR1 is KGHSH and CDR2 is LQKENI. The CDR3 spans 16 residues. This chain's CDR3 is CASSPSSDSTSYGYTF. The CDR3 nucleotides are TGTGCCAGCTCACCGTCGTCCGACAGTACCTCCTATGGCTACACCTTC.

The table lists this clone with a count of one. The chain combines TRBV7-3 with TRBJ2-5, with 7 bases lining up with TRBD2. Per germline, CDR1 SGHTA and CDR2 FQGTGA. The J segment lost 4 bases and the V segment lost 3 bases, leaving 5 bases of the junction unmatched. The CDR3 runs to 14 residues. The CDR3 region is CASSFGGEGETQYF. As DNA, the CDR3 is TGTGCCAGCAGCTTCGGCGGGGAGGGAGAGACCCAGTACTTC.

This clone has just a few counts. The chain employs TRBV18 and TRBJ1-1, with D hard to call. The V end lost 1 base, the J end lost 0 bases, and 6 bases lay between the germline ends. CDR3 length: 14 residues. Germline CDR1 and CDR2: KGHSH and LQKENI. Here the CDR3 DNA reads TGTGCCAGCTCACCACGCGCGTTGAACACTGAAGCTTTCTTT. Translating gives CASSPRALNTEAFF.

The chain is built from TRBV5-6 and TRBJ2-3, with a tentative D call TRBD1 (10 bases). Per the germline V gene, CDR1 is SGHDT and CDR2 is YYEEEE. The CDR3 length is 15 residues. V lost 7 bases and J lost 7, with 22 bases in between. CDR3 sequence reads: CASAGGDRGRYTQYF. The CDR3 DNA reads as TGTGCCAGCGCGGGGGGGGACAGGGGTCGGTATACGCAGTATTTT.

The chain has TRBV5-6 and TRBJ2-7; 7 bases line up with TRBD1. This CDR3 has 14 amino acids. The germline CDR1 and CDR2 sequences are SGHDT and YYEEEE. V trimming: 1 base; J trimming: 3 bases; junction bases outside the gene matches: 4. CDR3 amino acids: CASSLRGGIYEQYF. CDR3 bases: TGTGCCAGCAGCTTGAGAGGGGGCATCTACGAGCAGTACTTC.

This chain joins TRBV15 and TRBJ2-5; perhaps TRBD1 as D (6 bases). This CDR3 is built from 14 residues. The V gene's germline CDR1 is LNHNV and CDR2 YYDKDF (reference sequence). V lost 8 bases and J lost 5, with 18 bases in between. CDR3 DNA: TGTGCCACCGGGGGCTTTCAAGACGGGGAGACCCAGTACTTC. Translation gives CATGGFQDGETQYF.

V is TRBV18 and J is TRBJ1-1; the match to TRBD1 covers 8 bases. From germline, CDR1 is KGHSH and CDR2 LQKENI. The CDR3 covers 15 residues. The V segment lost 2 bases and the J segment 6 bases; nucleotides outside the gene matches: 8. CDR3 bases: TGTGCCAGCTCACCATCCGACAGGGGCCCCGCTGAAGCTTTCTTT. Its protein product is CASSPSDRGPAEAFF.

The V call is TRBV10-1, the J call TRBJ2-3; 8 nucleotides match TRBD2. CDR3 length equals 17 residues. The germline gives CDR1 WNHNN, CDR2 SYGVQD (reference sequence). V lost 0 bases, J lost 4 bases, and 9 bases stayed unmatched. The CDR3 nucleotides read TGCGCCAGCAGTGAGTCTGTTAGCGGGGCCCTGCCAGATACGCAGTATTTT. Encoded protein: CASSESVSGALPDTQYF.

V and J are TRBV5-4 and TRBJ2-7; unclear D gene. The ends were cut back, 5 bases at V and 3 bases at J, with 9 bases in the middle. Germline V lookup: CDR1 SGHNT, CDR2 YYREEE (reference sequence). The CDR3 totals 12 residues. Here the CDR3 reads CASSLVGYEQYF. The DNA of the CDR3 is TGTGCCAGCAGTCTAGTGGGCTACGAGCAGTACTTC.

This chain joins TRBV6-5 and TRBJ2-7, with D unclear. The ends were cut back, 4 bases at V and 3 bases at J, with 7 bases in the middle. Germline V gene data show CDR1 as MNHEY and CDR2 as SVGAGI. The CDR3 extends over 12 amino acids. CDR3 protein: CASSSSFYEQYF. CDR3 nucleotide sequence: TGTGCCAGCAGTTCGAGTTTCTACGAGCAGTACTTC.

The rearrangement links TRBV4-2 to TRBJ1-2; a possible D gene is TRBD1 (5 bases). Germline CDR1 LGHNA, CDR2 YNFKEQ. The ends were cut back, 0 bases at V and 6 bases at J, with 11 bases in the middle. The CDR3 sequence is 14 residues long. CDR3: CASSQDPGGNGYTF. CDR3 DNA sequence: TGTGCCAGCAGCCAAGATCCCGGGGGGAATGGCTACACCTTC.

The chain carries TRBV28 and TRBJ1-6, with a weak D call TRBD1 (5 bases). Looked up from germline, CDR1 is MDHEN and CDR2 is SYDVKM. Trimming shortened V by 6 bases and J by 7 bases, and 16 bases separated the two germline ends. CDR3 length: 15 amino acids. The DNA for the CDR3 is TGTGCCAGCAGGGGAGGGGATATATTGAATTCACCCCTCCACTTT. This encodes CASRGGDILNSPLHF. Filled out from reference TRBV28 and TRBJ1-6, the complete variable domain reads DVKVTQSSRYLVKRTGEKVFLECVQDMDHENMFWYRQDPGLGLRLIYFSYDVKMKEKGDIPEGYSVSREKKERFSLILESASTNQTSMYLCASRGGDILNSPLHFGNGTRLTVT.

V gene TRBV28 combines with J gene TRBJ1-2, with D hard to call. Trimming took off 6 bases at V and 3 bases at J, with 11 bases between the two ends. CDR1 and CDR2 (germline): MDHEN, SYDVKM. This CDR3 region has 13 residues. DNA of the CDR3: TGTGCCAGCAGACGGGAGGGTGACTATGGCTACACCTTC. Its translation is CASRREGDYGYTF.

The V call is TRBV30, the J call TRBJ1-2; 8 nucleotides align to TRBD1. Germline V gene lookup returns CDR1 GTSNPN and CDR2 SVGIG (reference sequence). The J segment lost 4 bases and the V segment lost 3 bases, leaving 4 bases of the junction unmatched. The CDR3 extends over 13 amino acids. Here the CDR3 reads CAWSQGAAYGYTF. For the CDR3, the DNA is TGTGCCTGGAGCCAGGGGGCGGCCTATGGCTACACCTTC.

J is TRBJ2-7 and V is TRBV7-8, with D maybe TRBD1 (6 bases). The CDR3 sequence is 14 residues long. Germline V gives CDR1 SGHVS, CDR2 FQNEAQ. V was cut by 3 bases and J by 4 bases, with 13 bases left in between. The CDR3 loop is CASSLVNREYEQYF. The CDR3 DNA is TGTGCCAGCAGCTTGGTAAACAGGGAGTACGAGCAGTACTTC.

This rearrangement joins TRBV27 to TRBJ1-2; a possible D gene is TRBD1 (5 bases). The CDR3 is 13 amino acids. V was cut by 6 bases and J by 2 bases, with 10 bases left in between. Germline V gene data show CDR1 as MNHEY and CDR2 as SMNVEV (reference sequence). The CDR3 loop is CASSFDRNYGYTF. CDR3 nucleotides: TGTGCCAGCAGCTTCGACAGAAACTATGGCTACACCTTC.

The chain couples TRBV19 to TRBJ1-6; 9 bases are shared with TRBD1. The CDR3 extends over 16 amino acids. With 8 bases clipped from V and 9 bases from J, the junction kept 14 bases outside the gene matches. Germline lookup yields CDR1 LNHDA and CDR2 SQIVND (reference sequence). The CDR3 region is CASSTGTGRFVSPLHF. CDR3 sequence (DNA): TGTGCCAGTTCTACCGGGACAGGGCGATTTGTTTCACCCCTCCACTTT.

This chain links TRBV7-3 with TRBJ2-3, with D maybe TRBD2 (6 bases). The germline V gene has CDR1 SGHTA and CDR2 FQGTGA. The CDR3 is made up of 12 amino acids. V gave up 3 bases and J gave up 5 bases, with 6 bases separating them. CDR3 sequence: CASSFGGDTQYF. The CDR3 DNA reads TGTGCCAGCAGCTTCGGGGGAGATACGCAGTATTTT.

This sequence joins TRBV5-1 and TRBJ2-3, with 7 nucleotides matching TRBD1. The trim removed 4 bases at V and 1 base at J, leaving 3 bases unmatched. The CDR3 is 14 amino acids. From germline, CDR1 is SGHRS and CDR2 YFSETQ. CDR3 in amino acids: CASSRTGGTDTQYF. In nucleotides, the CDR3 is TGCGCCAGCAGCCGGACAGGAGGCACAGATACGCAGTATTTT.

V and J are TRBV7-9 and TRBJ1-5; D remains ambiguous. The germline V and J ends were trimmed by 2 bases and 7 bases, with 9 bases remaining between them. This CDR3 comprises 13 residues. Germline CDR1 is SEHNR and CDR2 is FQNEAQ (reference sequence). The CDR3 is CASSLTGNQPQHF. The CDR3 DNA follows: TGTGCCAGCAGCTTAACGGGGAACCAGCCCCAGCATTTT.

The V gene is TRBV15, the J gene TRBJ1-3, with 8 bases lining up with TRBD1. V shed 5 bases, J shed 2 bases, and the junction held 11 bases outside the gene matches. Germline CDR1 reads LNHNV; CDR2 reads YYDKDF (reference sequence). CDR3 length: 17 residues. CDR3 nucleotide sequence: TGTGCCACCAGCCGACGAAAGCCCAGGGGGCCTGGAAACACCATATATTTT. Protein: CATSRRKPRGPGNTIYF.

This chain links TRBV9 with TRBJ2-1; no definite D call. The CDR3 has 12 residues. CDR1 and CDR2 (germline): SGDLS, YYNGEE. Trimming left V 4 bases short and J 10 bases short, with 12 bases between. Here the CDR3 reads CASSSPRREQFF. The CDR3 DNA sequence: TGTGCCAGCAGCTCACCCCGTCGGGAGCAGTTCTTC.

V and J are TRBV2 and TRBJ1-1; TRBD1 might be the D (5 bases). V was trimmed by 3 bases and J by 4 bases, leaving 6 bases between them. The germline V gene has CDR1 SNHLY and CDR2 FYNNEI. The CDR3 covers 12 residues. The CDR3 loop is CASSDRVTEAFF. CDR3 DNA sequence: TGTGCCAGCAGTGACAGGGTCACTGAAGCTTTCTTT.

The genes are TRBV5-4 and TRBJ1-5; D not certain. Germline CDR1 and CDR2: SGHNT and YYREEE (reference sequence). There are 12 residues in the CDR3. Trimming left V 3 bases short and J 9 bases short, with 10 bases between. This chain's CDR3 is CASSSRFGPQHF. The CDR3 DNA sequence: TGTGCCAGCAGCTCACGGTTTGGGCCCCAGCATTTT.

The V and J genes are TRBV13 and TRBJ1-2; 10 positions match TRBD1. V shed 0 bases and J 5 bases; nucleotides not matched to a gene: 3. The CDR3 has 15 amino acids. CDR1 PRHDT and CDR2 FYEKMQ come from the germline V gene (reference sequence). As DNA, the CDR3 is TGTGCCAGCAGCTTAGGGGGACAGGGGATTTATGGCTACACCTTC. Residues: CASSLGGQGIYGYTF. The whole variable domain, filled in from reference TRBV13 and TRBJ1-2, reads AAGVIQSPRHLIKEKRETATLKCYPIPRHDTVYWYQQGPGQDPQFLISFYEKMQSDKGSIPDRFSAQQFSDYHSELNMSSLELGDSALYFCASSLGGQGIYGYTFGSGTRLTVV.

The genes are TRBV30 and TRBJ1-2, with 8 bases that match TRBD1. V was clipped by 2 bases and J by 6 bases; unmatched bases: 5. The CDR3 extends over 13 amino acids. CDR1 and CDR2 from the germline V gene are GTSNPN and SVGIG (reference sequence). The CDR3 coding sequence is TGTGCCTGGAGTTTACAGGGGGGGGATGGCTACACCTTC. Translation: CAWSLQGGDGYTF. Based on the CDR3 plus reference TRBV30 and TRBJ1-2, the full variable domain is SQTIHQWPATLVQPVGSPLSLECTVEGTSNPNLYWYRQAAGRGLQLLFYSVGIGQISSEVPQNLSASRPQDRQFILSSKKLLLSDSGFYLCAWSLQGGDGYTFGSGTRLTVV.